This record looks at one TCR beta chain sequence and its context. What it binds is unknown. The sample originates from a study of cytomegalovirus exposure and HLA in healthy donors. This CDR3 spans 14 amino acids. Between the trimmed V and J ends, which lost 0 bases and 2 bases, there was a span of 8 bases. In germline, CDR1 is SGHRS, CDR2 YFSETQ. PCR involved 60 Vbeta and 13 Jbeta primers. The table came from immunoSEQ multiplex PCR; TCRdb's copy has only in-frame clones and leaves some out. The sample consists of 90,000 to 100,000 clones, about 84% of them appearing once. Study-wide points: In an earlier analysis, in 620 or so donors, most V segments appeared productive either ~87% or ~30% of the time.

Sample: PBMCs. The receptor was derived from a man younger than 30 in good health and CMV-seronegative. This sequence joins TRBV5-1 and TRBJ1-2; D may be TRBD1 (5 bases). The CDR3 region is CASSLVGGNYGYTF. As DNA, the CDR3 is TGCGCCAGCAGCTTGGTTGGGGGGAACTATGGCTACACCTTC.